The rows below give T cell receptor beta chains drawn from one sample of a study of T cell repertoires in cytomegalovirus infection. TCRdb reprocessed the reads with MiXCR, giving one entry per CDR3 protein. The sample has around 100,000 distinct CDR3 sequences, over 40% seen once. No antigens are known for them. The sample in question was CD8+ T cells from cultured PBMCs, obtained from culture after CMV antigen stimulation. Receptors originate from a human donor in good health (CMV status not recorded). Some clones in this sample may be carry-over from other donors' samples. Both conserved end residues are part of each CDR3. The order of the fields is D gene, V gene, clone size, J gene, CDR3 DNA, CDR3 protein. The D gene is left open where the match is weak. Only part of the rows carry a size: once, few, many, or a class if the clone is expanded.

TRBD1	TRBV4-1	few	TRBJ1-1	TGCGCCAGCAGCCCGGACAGGGTGGACACTGAAGCTTTCTTT	CASSPDRVDTEAFF
NA	TRBV7-2	NA	TRBJ2-1	TGTGCCAGCAGTTTAGGACGAAATGAGCAGTTCTTC	CASSLGRNEQFF
NA	TRBV7-3	NA	TRBJ2-1	TGTGCCAGCAGCTTAACCGGGGGACAGTACAATGAGCAGTTCTTC	CASSLTGGQYNEQFF
TRBD2	TRBV7-6	few	TRBJ2-3	TGTGCCAGCAGCTTAGAAGTAGCGGGGGGGCTGTCCACAGATACGCAGTATTTT	CASSLEVAGGLSTDTQYF
TRBD2	TRBV7-2	NA	TRBJ2-5	TGTGCCAGCAGCCTGGCGGGGGGGACCCAAGAGACCCAGTACTTC	CASSLAGGTQETQYF
NA	TRBV12-3/TRBV12-4	NA	TRBJ1-4	TGTGCCAGCAGTTGGGTGAATGAAAAACTGTTTTTT	CASSWVNEKLFF
NA	TRBV7-2	NA	TRBJ1-4	TGTGCCAGCAGTCTCATTTTGGGTGAAAAACTGTTTTTT	CASSLILGEKLFF
NA	TRBV7-8	NA	TRBJ1-6	TGTGCCAGCAGCTTAGTTGGGCGGCAGGTTGGAAATTCACCCCTCCACTTT	CASSLVGRQVGNSPLHF
NA	TRBV12-3/TRBV12-4	few	TRBJ1-5	TGTGCCAGCAGTTGGGGACTGAACAATCAGCCCCAGCATTTT	CASSWGLNNQPQHF
TRBD1	TRBV27	few	TRBJ2-3	TGTGCCAGCAGTTTGATGGGACAGGGTCTTGGAGATACGCAGTATTTT	CASSLMGQGLGDTQYF
TRBD2	TRBV7-3	NA	TRBJ2-2	TGTGCCAGCAGCCAACCCCCGCGGGGGAGGAACGGGGAGCTGTTTTTT	CASSQPPRGRNGELFF
NA	TRBV6-4	many	TRBJ2-1	TGTGCCAGCAGCGAGGGGTCCTACAATGAGCAGTTCTTC	CASSEGSYNEQFF
NA	TRBV7-2	few	TRBJ1-6	TGTGCCAGCAGCCTACAGACGGACTCCTATAATTCACCCCTCCACTTT	CASSLQTDSYNSPLHF
NA	TRBV9	few	TRBJ2-5	TGTGCCAGCAGCCTCCTGGGTGGGGGAGTACAAGAGACCCAGTACTTC	CASSLLGGGVQETQYF
NA	TRBV20-1	many	TRBJ2-7	TGCAGTGCAAATGAGGCACCGGGACAAACCTACGAGCAGTACTTC	CSANEAPGQTYEQYF
NA	TRBV2	NA	TRBJ2-7	TGTGCCAGCACCTCTGACAGGTTCTCATCCTACGAGCAGTACTTC	CASTSDRFSSYEQYF
NA	TRBV2	NA	TRBJ2-3	TGTGCCAGCAGGGAGATAGATACGCAGTATTTT	CASREIDTQYF
NA	TRBV27	NA	TRBJ1-2	TGTGCCAGCATGGGAGGGGCGAGCTATGGCTACACCTTC	CASMGGASYGYTF
NA	TRBV19	NA	TRBJ2-1	TGTGCCAGTAGGTCAGGGGGGAATGAGCAGTTCTTC	CASRSGGNEQFF
NA	TRBV4-1	NA	TRBJ1-2	TGCGCCAGCAGCCAAGACCCTGGACAGTCTAACTATGGCTACACCTTC	CASSQDPGQSNYGYTF
NA	TRBV7-4	NA	TRBJ1-2	TGTGCCAGCAGCGCCGGGGCCCTGAGAGGCTACACCTTC	CASSAGALRGYTF
NA	TRBV4-2	NA	TRBJ2-1	TGTGCCAGCAGCCAAGACGATAACGCCCCCCTCAATGAGCAGTTCTTC	CASSQDDNAPLNEQFF
NA	TRBV7-3	few	TRBJ1-1	TGTGCCAGCAGCTTATTGGAGAACACTGAAGCTTTCTTT	CASSLLENTEAFF
NA	TRBV6-6	NA	TRBJ1-6	TGTGCCAGCAGTTACGGGGGGGAGGTCGGTTCACCCCTCCACTTT	CASSYGGEVGSPLHF
NA	TRBV7-2	many	TRBJ2-1	TGTGCCAGCAGCCCAGACCGGGAAATCCAGTTCTTC	CASSPDREIQFF
NA	TRBV7-9	NA	TRBJ1-3	TGTGCCAGCAGCTTAGCCGTATCTGGAAACACCATATATTTT	CASSLAVSGNTIYF
TRBD2	TRBV5-1	NA	TRBJ2-7	TGCGCCAGCAGCTTTAGAACTAGCGGGGGGAGTCCCTACGAGCAGTACTTC	CASSFRTSGGSPYEQYF
TRBD2	TRBV28	few	TRBJ2-1	TGTGCCAGCAGCTGGGGACTAGCGGGTTACAATGAGCAGTTCTTC	CASSWGLAGYNEQFF
NA	TRBV7-2	NA	TRBJ1-6	TGTGCCAGCAGCCCAGGAGTGGGGTTGGCCTATAATTCACCCCTCCACTTT	CASSPGVGLAYNSPLHF
TRBD1	TRBV12-3/TRBV12-4	few	TRBJ2-7	TGTGCCAGCAGTGCCCGGGACAGGGTCTACGAGCAGTACTTC	CASSARDRVYEQYF
TRBD1	TRBV7-2	many	TRBJ1-4	TGTGCCAGCAGCTTACGCCCGGGACAGAGTAATGAAAAACTGTTTTTT	CASSLRPGQSNEKLFF
TRBD2	TRBV6-1	few	TRBJ2-3	TGTGCCAGCAGTAATAGCGGGGGGGCCGCAGATACGCAGTATTTT	CASSNSGGAADTQYF
TRBD1	TRBV14	once	TRBJ1-1	TGTGCCAGCAGCCTCCTGACAGGGTCTGAAGCTTTCTTT	CASSLLTGSEAFF
TRBD1	TRBV11-3	many	TRBJ2-1	TGTGCCAGCAGCTTCGCCAGGGGGAATAGTGAGCAGTTCTTC	CASSFARGNSEQFF
NA	TRBV6-5	NA	TRBJ1-1	TGTGCCAGCAGTAGTAGACAGACTCGCGGGCTCGAAGCTTTCTTT	CASSSRQTRGLEAFF
NA	TRBV11-2	NA	TRBJ2-3	TGTGCCAGCAGCTTAACCCCAAACCCAGATACGCAGTATTTT	CASSLTPNPDTQYF
NA	TRBV4-1	NA	TRBJ2-3	TGCGCCAGCAGCCAGGGGGATACGCAGTATTTT	CASSQGDTQYF
NA	TRBV14	few	TRBJ1-2	TGTGCCAGCAGTCACCCGTCTGGCTATGGCTACACCTTC	CASSHPSGYGYTF
NA	TRBV19	NA	TRBJ1-1	TGTGCCAGTAGTATAGTGCCGGGATCCACTGAAGCTTTCTTT	CASSIVPGSTEAFF
TRBD1	TRBV7-2	few	TRBJ2-5	TGTGCCAGCAGCGCCCAAGGGCGCCAGGGGGAAGAGACCCAGTACTTC	CASSAQGRQGEETQYF
NA	TRBV27	NA	TRBJ1-6	TGTGCCAGCAGTCCCCAGGCCTCACCCCTCCACTTT	CASSPQASPLHF
TRBD2	TRBV10-2	few	TRBJ2-1	TGCGCCAGCATGGCGGGGGATGAGCAGTTCTTC	CASMAGDEQFF
NA	TRBV12-3/TRBV12-4	few	TRBJ2-3	TGTGCCAGCAGCCCCGGCGGGGTAGGCACAGATACGCAGTATTTT	CASSPGGVGTDTQYF
NA	TRBV11-3	few	TRBJ1-2	TGTGCCAGCAGCGTGAACAGGGAGGGCTACACCTTC	CASSVNREGYTF
TRBD1	TRBV19	many	TRBJ1-5	TGTGCCAGTAGTATCGACAATTCCGGGACAGGGGACAATCAGCCCCAGCATTTT	CASSIDNSGTGDNQPQHF
NA	TRBV12-3/TRBV12-4	many	TRBJ2-7	TGTGCCAGCAGTCCCCGGGGTAAGGTGCGGAACGAGCAGTACTTC	CASSPRGKVRNEQYF
NA	TRBV19	NA	TRBJ2-2	TGTGCCACGACGGACAGCCACACCGGGGAGCTGTTTTTT	CATTDSHTGELFF
NA	TRBV19	NA	TRBJ2-3	TGTGCCAGTAGTACAGTTAGCACAGATACGCAGTATTTT	CASSTVSTDTQYF
NA	TRBV20-1	NA	TRBJ2-1	TGCAGTGCTAGAGATAGATGGAGATACAATGAGCAGTTCTTC	CSARDRWRYNEQFF
NA	TRBV6-5	few	TRBJ2-1	TGTGCCAGCAGTTACAACGGGAATGAGCAGTTCTTC	CASSYNGNEQFF
NA	TRBV27	many	TRBJ2-7	TGTGCCAGCAGTATCTCAAGGGGCGAGGAGCAGTACTTC	CASSISRGEEQYF
NA	TRBV2	NA	TRBJ1-1	TGTGCCAGCAGTGAGCGGGGCACTGAAGCTTTCTTT	CASSERGTEAFF
TRBD2	TRBV7-2	few	TRBJ2-5	TGTGCCAGCAGCTTAAAGATCCCCGGGGGGGCTGTCCAAGAGACCCAGTACTTC	CASSLKIPGGAVQETQYF
NA	TRBV19	few	TRBJ2-1	TGTGCCAGTAACCAATACAATGAGCAGTTCTTC	CASNQYNEQFF